A single sample is the source of the 4 T cell receptor beta chains below, sequenced in a study of blood T cells in healthy people across ages. It was with a sample-barcoded 5' primer and a J-beta primer mix that a second PCR of about 7 to 12 cycles was run. TCRdb reprocessed the 5' RACE reads with MiXCR, giving one entry per CDR3 protein. The sample lists 750,000 or so distinct CDR3 sequences; approximately 25% were seen once. The sample was also reused in another study, on T cells of mothers and their children.

The source material was blood. These receptors all come from a boy aged 10-17 years in good health.

V and J are TRBV10-3 and TRBJ2-3; 9 bases are a match to TRBD1. Germline CDR1 ENHRY, CDR2 SYGVKD. Trimming at V came to 3 bases and at J to 3 bases, leaving 7 bases not matched to a gene. The CDR3 is made up of 16 amino acids. CDR3 sequence reads: CAISEAGQGRTDTQYF. The DNA of the CDR3 is TGTGCCATCAGTGAAGCAGGACAGGGGAGGACAGATACGCAGTATTTT.

In this sample, this clonotype turned up a few times. V gene TRBV2 combines with J gene TRBJ2-1, with 9 bases lining up with TRBD1. The CDR3 has 21 residues. V lost 3 bases and J lost 4; bases outside the gene matches: 22. CDR1 SNHLY and CDR2 FYNNEI come from the germline V gene. The CDR3 sequence is CASSEELWGTGNIGEYNEQFF. In nucleotides, the CDR3 is TGTGCCAGCAGTGAGGAACTTTGGGGGACAGGGAATATTGGGGAGTACAATGAGCAGTTCTTC.

This clonotype came up a few times. The genes are TRBV20-1 and TRBJ2-7, with D uncertain. Trimming shortened V by 3 bases and J by 4 bases, and 7 bases separated the two germline ends. The CDR3 length is 11 residues. Looked up from germline, CDR1 is DFQATT and CDR2 is SNEGSKA (reference sequence). The CDR3 spells CSASVEYEQYF. Here the CDR3 DNA reads TGCAGTGCTAGTGTCGAGTACGAGCAGTACTTC.

CDR3 in DNA: TGCAGTGCTAGGGACCGGGCGAACTACGAGCAGTACTTC. Protein product: CSARDRANYEQYF. The V gene is TRBV20-1, the J gene TRBJ2-5; D gene unclear. TRBJ2-7 explains the end of the DNA better; the J call may be wrong. Looked up from germline, CDR1 is DFQATT and CDR2 is SNEGSKA (reference sequence). This CDR3 has 13 amino acids.